The source of this T cell receptor beta chain is a study of T cell repertoires in cytomegalovirus infection. In the study overall: Public TCR beta signatures were indicative of both CMV infection and a matching HLA type.

From the reads, TCRdb called clonotypes with MiXCR, one entry per CDR3 protein. The sample includes about 570,000 distinct CDR3 sequences, roughly 43% of them seen just once. V lost 6 bases and J 7 bases, leaving 16 bases between the germline ends. CDR1 is DFQATT, CDR2 SNEGSKA, per germline (reference sequence). The CDR3 has 13 amino acids. Worth noting for this clonotype: Antigen unknown.

The chain uses TRBV20-1 and TRBJ2-1; TRBD1 or TRBD2 may be the D gene (6 bases each). Sample: cultured PBMCs, taken from culture after CMV antigen stimulation. The source of this sequence is a human donor in good health (CMV status not recorded). Some clones in this sample may be carry-over from other donors' samples. This chain's CDR3 is CSASWGATNEQFF. CDR3 nucleotides: TGCAGTGCATCCTGGGGGGCTACAAATGAGCAGTTCTTC.